This T cell receptor beta chain was identified in a study of siplizumab effects on memory and regulatory T cells. Study conclusions and caveats: No assignable naive or memory phenotype existed for roughly 80-96% of proliferating CD4+ or CD8+ clones. There were only a minor fraction of alloreactive clones that mapped to unstimulated subsets. Siplizumab led to significantly less abundant alloreactive sequences that could be traced back to unstimulated CD4+ memory cells.

About this clone itself: What it recognizes is unknown. Mismatch with germline at one junction end may stem from a read error.

Libraries were prepared by immunoSEQ multiplex PCR; TCRdb keeps only in-frame clonotypes and omits some of them. In the table there are tens of thousands of clones, approximately 97% of which are singletons. Germline loops: CDR1 PRHDT, CDR2 FYEKMQ (reference sequence). CDR3 length: 16 amino acids. The chain combines TRBV13 with TRBJ2-5; 10 nucleotides agree with TRBD2. What was sequenced was naive CD8+ T cells sorted from blood. The source of this sequence is a human donor in good health. CDR3 DNA: TGTGCCAGCAGCTTAGGGAGTCGTGCTAGCGGGGGAGGCCTTAACTTC. It encodes CASSLGSRASGGGLNF.